What follows describes a single TCR beta chain. Its matching antigen is unknown. The sample is drawn from a study of pediatric ulcerative colitis. As for the study in general: Disease was pancolitis in about 7 and left-sided in two, histology-confirmed.

Study conclusions and caveats: Two rectal clonotypes were found only in ulcerative colitis patients, all of them. Rectal pinch biopsies may include blood-derived T cells. Ulcerative colitis patients shared more blood-rectal clones than controls.

The germline V and J ends were trimmed by 0 bases and 8 bases, with 19 bases remaining between them. CDR1 and CDR2 (germline): GTSNPN, SVGIG (reference sequence). There are 15 residues in the CDR3. One to two pinch biopsies were taken from the rectum during colonoscopy. Profiled with immunoSEQ multiplex PCR; TCRdb holds only in-frame clones, not every one. The table shows more than 40,000 clones, with around 76% occurring only once. The chain is built from TRBV30 and TRBJ1-1; weak D call: TRBD1 (5 bases). The material sequenced was gut tissue. The receptor's source is a girl aged 10 to 17 with moderate ulcerative colitis. The CDR3 here is CAWSVDSSYVAEAFF. The CDR3 nucleotides are TGTGCCTGGAGTGTAGACAGTTCCTACGTCGCCGAAGCTTTCTTT.